This T cell receptor beta chain was identified in a study of chemoradiotherapy in HPV16-positive cancers. The V gene end was trimmed by 5 bases and the J gene end by 7 bases; junction bases not matched to a gene: 10. The CDR3 extends over 14 amino acids. CDR1 and CDR2 from the germline V gene are GTSNPN and SVGIG (reference sequence). Sequencing was performed with immunoSEQ multiplex PCR; in TCRdb, only in-frame clones are kept and a portion is missing. Of about 32,000 clones listed, approximately 89% are singletons. The V call is TRBV30, the J call TRBJ2-1, with TRBD1 identical over 8 bases. This TCR came from a human donor with HPV-associated anogenital cancer. The specimen comprised blood, sampled from a patient who underwent chemoradiotherapy. DNA of the CDR3: TGTGCCTGGGCCGGGACAGGTTTTCGGAATGAGCAGTTCTTC. Its translation: CAWAGTGFRNEQFF.